This T cell receptor beta chain was recorded in a study of cytomegalovirus exposure and HLA in healthy donors. Study-wide results and caveats: For most TCR sequences rarity was the rule, although some public TCRs occurred in many donors.

Trimming left V 0 bases short and J 2 bases short, with 12 bases between. CDR1 and CDR2 from the germline V gene are SGDLS and YYNGEE. The CDR3 is made up of 15 amino acids. On this clone itself: Its antigen is not known.

Nominally healthy donors were sampled, though unrecorded immune exposures were likely. PCR involved 60 Vbeta and 13 Jbeta primers. The protocol was immunoSEQ multiplex PCR, while the TCRdb copy is restricted to in-frame clones and leaves out a portion. The sample lists some 120,000 clones, 15% to 17% occurring once. The sample consisted of PBMCs. The chain uses TRBV9 and TRBJ2-7; TRBD2 is a possible D gene (6 bases). The TCR comes from a woman in her late teens or twenties in good health and CMV-seronegative. This CDR3 is CASSVGDSGTYEQYF. The DNA of the CDR3 is TGTGCCAGCAGCGTAGGGGATAGCGGAACCTACGAGCAGTACTTC.